The 24 T cell receptor beta chains given below trace back to one sample, sequenced in a study of blood T cell repertoires in COVID-19. This table comes from immunoSEQ multiplex PCR, and its TCRdb copy is limited to in-frame clones, with some not included. The table shows about 270,000 clones, with more than 85% occurring only once. Sequenced material: PBMCs or T cells enriched from blood (not recorded which). Every receptor here comes from a man aged 40-50 years who had been exposed to COVID-19.

The V and J genes are TRBV24-1 and TRBJ1-5, with 9 positions matching TRBD1. The CDR3 is made up of 16 amino acids. Germline CDR1 is KGHDR and CDR2 is SFDVKD. Trimming at V came to 3 bases and at J to 4 bases, leaving 6 bases not matched to a gene. CDR3 nucleotide sequence: TGTGCCACCAGTGATCCCGGGACAGGGTTAAATCAGCCCCAGCATTTT. Translating it yields CATSDPGTGLNQPQHF.

V usage is TRBV19 and J usage is TRBJ2-1; 8 nucleotides align to TRBD1. This CDR3 comprises 15 residues. The germline V gene encodes CDR1 LNHDA and CDR2 SQIVND (reference sequence). With V trimmed by 3 bases and J by 6 bases, 7 bases remained unmatched. CDR3 residues: CASSIRDRGTNEQFF. As DNA, the CDR3 is TGTGCCAGTAGTATTCGAGACAGGGGAACCAATGAGCAGTTCTTC.

The rearrangement joins TRBV4-1 to TRBJ2-1, with TRBD2 matching over 8 bases. The V gene end was trimmed by 3 bases and the J gene end by 7 bases; junction bases not matched to a gene: 17. The CDR3 consists of 18 residues. The germline CDR1 and CDR2 sequences are MGHRA and YSYEKL. CDR3 in amino acids: CASSQSGSGRSYWNEQFF. For the CDR3, the DNA is TGCGCCAGCAGCCAGAGTGGCAGCGGGAGATCGTATTGGAATGAGCAGTTCTTC.

The rearrangement uses TRBV27 and TRBJ1-2; 7 nucleotides agree with TRBD1. The junction had 3 bases not matched to a gene; V was cut back by 2 bases and J by 6 bases. This CDR3 spans 13 amino acids. In germline, CDR1 is MNHEY, CDR2 SMNVEV (reference sequence). In DNA form, the CDR3 reads TGTGCCAGCAGTTTACTAGGGGGCGATGGCTACACCTTC. Translating gives CASSLLGGDGYTF.

In this sample, this clone turned up once. V and J are TRBV5-4 and TRBJ1-6; TRBD1 agrees at 8 bases. Germline V gene lookup returns CDR1 SGHNT and CDR2 YYREEE (reference sequence). V lost 2 bases and J lost 6; bases outside the gene matches: 7. CDR3 length: 16 amino acids. The CDR3 DNA reads TGTGCCAGCAGCTTATCCCAGGGGGCTCGTAATTCACCCCTCCACTTT. Its translation: CASSLSQGARNSPLHF.

The chain recombines TRBV28 with TRBJ2-7; 15 bases are shared with TRBD2. V trimming: 7 bases; J trimming: 4 bases; junction bases outside the gene matches: 5. The CDR3 runs to 15 residues. CDR1 is MDHEN and CDR2 is SYDVKM in the germline V gene. The CDR3 sequence is CASTGLAGGVYEQYF. CDR3 bases: TGTGCCAGCACCGGACTAGCGGGAGGGGTTTACGAGCAGTACTTC. The complete variable domain, with remaining parts taken from reference TRBV28 and TRBJ2-7, reads DVKVTQSSRYLVKRTGEKVFLECVQDMDHENMFWYRQDPGLGLRLIYFSYDVKMKEKGDIPEGYSVSREKKERFSLILESASTNQTSMYLCASTGLAGGVYEQYFGPGTRLTVT.

The V and J genes are TRBV9 and TRBJ2-5; D not certain. Germline V CDR1 and CDR2: SGDLS, YYNGEE. CDR3 size: 14 residues. Trimming stripped 0 bases from V and 2 bases from J, with 8 bases between. For the CDR3, the DNA is TGTGCCAGCAGCGTAGGGAGCGTGCAAGAGACCCAGTACTTC. Translating it yields CASSVGSVQETQYF.

The CDR3 region has the DNA TGTGCCAGCAGTTCGCACTCCGGTCTCTACGAGCAGTACTTC. It yields the protein CASSSHSGLYEQYF. The chain employs TRBV6-5 and TRBJ2-7; no reliable D call. This CDR3 has 14 residues. The V gene lost 4 bases and the J gene lost 3 bases, with 13 bases spanning the gap. The germline V gene has CDR1 MNHEY and CDR2 SVGAGI.

V and J are TRBV18 and TRBJ2-1, with TRBD2 identical over 14 bases. CDR3 length: 17 amino acids. Looked up from germline, CDR1 is KGHSH and CDR2 is LQKENI. V dropped 0 bases and J dropped 6; count of bases not matched to a gene: 4. The CDR3 DNA sequence: TGTGCCAGCTCACCACCAAACGGACTAGCGGGAGGCAATGAGCAGTTCTTC. It codes for CASSPPNGLAGGNEQFF.

The V and J genes are TRBV7-9 and TRBJ2-5; D gene uncertain. The V end was cut by 2 bases, the J end by 5 bases, with 18 bases between. In germline, CDR1 is SEHNR, CDR2 FQNEAQ (reference sequence). The CDR3 is made up of 16 amino acids. The chain's CDR3 is CASSLLDSPIQETQYF. The CDR3 DNA reads TGTGCCAGCAGCTTACTTGACTCACCCATTCAGGAGACCCAGTACTTC. Looking up the rest from reference TRBV7-9 and TRBJ2-5 gives the full variable domain: DTGVSQNPRHKITKRGQNVTFRCDPISEHNRLYWYRQTLGQGPEFLTYFQNEAQLEKSRLLSDRFSAERPKGSFSTLEIQRTEQGDSAMYLCASSLLDSPIQETQYFGPGTRLLVL.

The genes are TRBV9 and TRBJ2-2; the match to TRBD2 covers 10 bases. Germline CDR1 is SGDLS and CDR2 is YYNGEE. The CDR3 totals 16 residues. Trimming took 3 bases from V and 5 from J; bases not matched to a gene: 7. The CDR3 DNA reads as TGTGCCAGCAGCGCCTTAGCGGGAGGTCGAACCGGGGAGCTGTTTTTT. Its protein is CASSALAGGRTGELFF.

The sample holds one count of this clone. The chain combines TRBV11-2 with TRBJ2-2; possible D gene TRBD2, 6 bases. Between the trimmed V and J ends, which lost 3 bases and 9 bases, there was a span of 17 bases. The CDR3 runs 15 residues. CDR1 SGHAT and CDR2 FQNNGV come from the germline V gene. The CDR3 DNA is TGTGCCAGCAGCTTGGGGGGATTCTTGAAGAGGGAGCTGTTTTTT. Encoded protein: CASSLGGFLKRELFF. The variable domain in full, with the rest retrieved from reference TRBV11-2 and TRBJ2-2, is EAGVAQSPRYKIIEKRQSVAFWCNPISGHATLYWYQQILGQGPKLLIQFQNNGVVDDSQLPKDRFSAERLKGVDSTLKIQPAKLEDSAVYLCASSLGGFLKRELFFGEGSRLTVL.

Here the CDR3 reads CASEEDNFNYGYTF. The CDR3 DNA is TGTGCCAGCGAAGAGGACAATTTTAACTATGGCTACACCTTC. The chain joins TRBV2 to TRBJ1-2, with D tentatively TRBD1 (5 bases). From germline, CDR1 is SNHLY and CDR2 FYNNEI. V dropped 8 bases and J dropped 1 base, with 14 bases sitting between them. This CDR3 has 14 amino acids.

The rearrangement joins TRBV7-9 to TRBJ1-1, with D hard to call. The germline gives CDR1 SEHNR, CDR2 FQNEAQ (reference sequence). The CDR3 has 13 amino acids. Between the trimmed V and J ends, which lost 7 bases and 5 bases, there was a span of 14 bases. CDR3 coding DNA: TGTGCCAGCACGGAGTGGGAGCTAACTGAAGCTTTCTTT. As protein: CASTEWELTEAFF.

The chain combines TRBV7-9 with TRBJ2-2, with 8 bases lining up with TRBD2. Germline CDR1 is SEHNR and CDR2 is FQNEAQ (reference sequence). J was trimmed by 6 bases and V by 5 bases; bases with no gene match: 8. The CDR3 is 15 residues long. This CDR3 is CASSPRGLGPGELFF. The DNA of the CDR3 is TGTGCCAGCAGCCCCCGGGGACTAGGCCCCGGGGAGCTGTTTTTT.

CDR3 protein: CASTIGRGGYGYTF. DNA for the CDR3: TGTGCCAGCACCATAGGCCGGGGGGGCTATGGCTACACCTTC. The chain has TRBV28 and TRBJ1-2; D is possibly TRBD1 (5 bases). V gave up 7 bases and J gave up 4 bases, with 16 bases separating them. Germline values: CDR1 MDHEN, CDR2 SYDVKM. This CDR3 contains 14 residues.

The chain links TRBV5-4 to TRBJ2-7; 8 nucleotides agree with TRBD2. Germline assignment: CDR1 SGHNT and CDR2 YYREEE (reference sequence). The CDR3 runs 14 residues. The V gene end was trimmed by 2 bases and the J gene end by 7 bases; junction bases not matched to a gene: 8. The CDR3 DNA is TGTGCCAGCAGCTTCGGTAGCGGGACGGGAGAGCAGTACTTC. This translates into CASSFGSGTGEQYF.

The V and J genes are TRBV7-9 and TRBJ2-1; 10 positions agree with TRBD2. Germline values: CDR1 SEHNR, CDR2 FQNEAQ (reference sequence). V shed 4 bases, J shed 0 bases, and the junction held 3 bases outside the gene matches. The CDR3 runs to 16 residues. The CDR3 protein is CASSSSGGSSYNEQFF. The CDR3 DNA sequence: TGTGCCAGCAGCTCTAGCGGGGGAAGCTCCTACAATGAGCAGTTCTTC.

The chain has TRBV6-5 and TRBJ2-7; 9 bases map to TRBD1. Germline V gene lookup returns CDR1 MNHEY and CDR2 SVGAGI. After removal of 6 bases from V and 6 bases from J, the junction contained 9 bases not matched to a gene. The CDR3 is 14 residues long. CDR3 sequence reads: CASSSSGTGREQYF. In DNA, the CDR3 is TGTGCCAGCAGCTCCTCCGGGACAGGGCGCGAGCAGTACTTC.

The gene calls are TRBV19 and TRBJ2-1; TRBD2 agrees at 14 bases. The CDR3 has 17 residues. J gave up 7 bases and V 4 bases, and 9 bases lay outside the gene matches. The germline V gene encodes CDR1 LNHDA and CDR2 SQIVND (reference sequence). CDR3 protein: CASSKGLAGAISNEQFF. CDR3 coding DNA: TGTGCCAGTAGTAAGGGACTAGCGGGAGCGATAAGTAATGAGCAGTTCTTC. The whole variable domain, remainder taken from reference TRBV19 and TRBJ2-1, is DGGITQSPKYLFRKEGQNVTLSCEQNLNHDAMYWYRQDPGQGLRLIYYSQIVNDFQKGDIAEGYSVSREKKESFPLTVTSAQKNPTAFYLCASSKGLAGAISNEQFFGPGTRLTVL.

The gene calls are TRBV27 and TRBJ2-1; TRBD2 aligns across 8 bases. Germline V lookup: CDR1 MNHEY, CDR2 SMNVEV (reference sequence). After removal of 7 bases from V and 0 bases from J, the junction contained 14 bases not matched to a gene. The CDR3 is 18 amino acids. The chain's CDR3 is CASTKYGEAGVSYNEQFF. CDR3 DNA sequence: TGTGCCAGCACAAAGTATGGGGAAGCGGGAGTCTCCTACAATGAGCAGTTCTTC.

The chain carries TRBV14 and TRBJ2-2; TRBD1 aligns across 7 bases. Germline V gene sequence: CDR1 SGHDN, CDR2 FVKESK. V shed 2 bases and J 7 bases; nucleotides not matched to a gene: 7. CDR3 length: 15 residues. CDR3 in DNA: TGTGCCAGCAGCCAACTTCCGACAGGGAGCGGGGAGCTGTTTTTT. Encoded protein: CASSQLPTGSGELFF.

The chain joins TRBV4-2 to TRBJ1-5; D may be TRBD1 (5 bases). The germline V and J ends were trimmed by 2 bases and 1 base, with 12 bases remaining between them. Germline CDR1 reads LGHNA; CDR2 reads YNFKEQ. This CDR3 is built from 16 residues. DNA of the CDR3: TGTGCCAGCAGCCAAAGGGCGGGGGGAAGCAATCAGCCCCAGCATTTT. Translating it yields CASSQRAGGSNQPQHF.

The V and J genes are TRBV19 and TRBJ1-1; no definite D call. Trimming pared 8 bases from V and 3 bases from J, leaving 16 bases between. CDR1 is LNHDA, CDR2 SQIVND, per germline (reference sequence). This CDR3 contains 14 residues. Written as DNA, the CDR3 is TGTGCCAGTGTTCACGATCGTAGTCACACTGAAGCTTTCTTT. It codes for CASVHDRSHTEAFF.